This T cell receptor (beta chain) originates from a study of blood T cell repertoires in COVID-19. On the study more broadly: Samples came from the United States, Italy and Spain, spanning acute and convalescent COVID-19.

The length of the CDR3 is 16 residues. Looked up from germline, CDR1 is SGHTA and CDR2 is FQGTGA. J gave up 4 bases and V 4 bases, and 8 bases lay outside the gene matches. This clone occurred once. Using immunoSEQ multiplex PCR, the repertoire was profiled, and TCRdb retains in-frame clones only, with some absent. The sample consists of roughly 350,000 clones, around 87% of them appearing once. The chain recombines TRBV7-3 with TRBJ2-1, with 9 nucleotides matching TRBD2. Material: peripheral blood. This receptor was identified in a woman aged 45 to 65 with COVID-19, enrolled during active disease. CDR3 region: CASSSPGSGRYNEQFF. CDR3 coding DNA: TGTGCCAGCAGCTCCCCGGGGAGCGGGAGGTACAATGAGCAGTTCTTC.